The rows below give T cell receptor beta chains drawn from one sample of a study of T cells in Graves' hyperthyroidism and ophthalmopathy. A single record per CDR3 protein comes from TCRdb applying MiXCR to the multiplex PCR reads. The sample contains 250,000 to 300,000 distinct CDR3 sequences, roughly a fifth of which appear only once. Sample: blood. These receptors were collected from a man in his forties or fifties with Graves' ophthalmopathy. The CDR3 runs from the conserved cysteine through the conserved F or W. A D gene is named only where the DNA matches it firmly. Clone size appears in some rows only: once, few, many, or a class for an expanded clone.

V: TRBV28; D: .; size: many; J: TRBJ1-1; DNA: TGTGCCAGCAGTTCACAGGGTCACACTGAAGCTTTCTTT; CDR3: CASSSQGHTEAFF
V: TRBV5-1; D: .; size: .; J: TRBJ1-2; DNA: TGCGCCAGCAGCTTGGTCGGTCACGACGGTGGCTACACCTTC; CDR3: CASSLVGHDGGYTF
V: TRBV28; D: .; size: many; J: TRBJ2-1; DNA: TGTGCCAGCAGTACCCAGGACGGAAGCTCCTACAATGAGCAGTTCTTC; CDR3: CASSTQDGSSYNEQFF
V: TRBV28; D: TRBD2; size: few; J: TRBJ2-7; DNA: TGTGCCAGCAGTTTAAGTAGCGGGCCTGACTACGAGCAGTACTTC; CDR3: CASSLSSGPDYEQYF
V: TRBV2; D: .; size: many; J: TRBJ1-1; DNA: TGTGCCAGCAGTCCCCAGGACACTGAAGCTTTCTTT; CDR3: CASSPQDTEAFF
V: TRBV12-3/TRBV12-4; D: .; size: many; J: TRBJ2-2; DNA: TGTGCCAGCAGTTTTGGACTTACCGGGGAGCTGTTTTTT; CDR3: CASSFGLTGELFF
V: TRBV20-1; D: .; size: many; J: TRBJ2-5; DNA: TGCAGTGCTAGAGAGGTAGCGGACTACTTC; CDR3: CSAREVADYF
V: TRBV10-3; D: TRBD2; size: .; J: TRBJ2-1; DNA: TGTGCCATCACTAGAGCCAGCGGGACCTACAATGAGCAGTTCTTC; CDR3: CAITRASGTYNEQFF
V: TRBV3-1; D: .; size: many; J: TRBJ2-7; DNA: TGTGCCAGCAGCCAAGACCCGAGGACCTACGAGCAGTACTTC; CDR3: CASSQDPRTYEQYF
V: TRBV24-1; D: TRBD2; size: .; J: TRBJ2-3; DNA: TGTGCCACCAGTGATTCTAGCGGGGTCACAGATACGCAGTATTTT; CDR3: CATSDSSGVTDTQYF
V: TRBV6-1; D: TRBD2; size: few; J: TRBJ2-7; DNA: TGTGCCAGCAGTCCCAACGGACTAGCGGGGGAGCAGTACTTC; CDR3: CASSPNGLAGEQYF
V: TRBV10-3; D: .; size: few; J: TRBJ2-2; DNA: TGTGCCATCAGTGAGTCGTTCCATAACACCGGGGAGCTGTTTTTT; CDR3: CAISESFHNTGELFF
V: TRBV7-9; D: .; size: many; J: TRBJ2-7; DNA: TGTGCCAGCAGCTTAGCTGACATCTACGAGCAGTACTTC; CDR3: CASSLADIYEQYF
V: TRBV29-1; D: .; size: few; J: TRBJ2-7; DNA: TGCAGCGTTCGAAAGTCCTACGAGCAGTACTTC; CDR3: CSVRKSYEQYF
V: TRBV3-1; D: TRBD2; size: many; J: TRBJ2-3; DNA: TGTGCCAGCACCAATAGCGGGAGGGCTTCGGATACGCAGTATTTT; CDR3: CASTNSGRASDTQYF
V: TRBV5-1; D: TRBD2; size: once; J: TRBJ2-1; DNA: TGCGCCAGCAGCTTACTAGCGGGAGGCACCCCTGAGCAGTTCTTC; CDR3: CASSLLAGGTPEQFF
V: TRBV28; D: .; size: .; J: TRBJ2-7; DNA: TGTGCCAAGGATAGCCGGGACACCCACTCCTACGAGCAGTACTTC; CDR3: CAKDSRDTHSYEQYF
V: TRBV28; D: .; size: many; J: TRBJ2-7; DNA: TGTGCCAGCAGTTTAGTTGGCGGCAGCTCCTACGAGCAGTACTTC; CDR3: CASSLVGGSSYEQYF
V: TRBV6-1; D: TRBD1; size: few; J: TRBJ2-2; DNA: TGTGCCAGCAGTGGGACAGGTCCCTCCGGGGAGCTGTTTTTT; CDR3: CASSGTGPSGELFF
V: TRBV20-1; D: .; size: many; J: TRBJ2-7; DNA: TGCAGTGCTAGAGAAGGGGGGTTGGGTCCCTCCTCCTACGAGCAGTACTTC; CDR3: CSAREGGLGPSSYEQYF
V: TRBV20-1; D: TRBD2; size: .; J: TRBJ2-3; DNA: TGCAGTGCTAGCCTTACTAGCGGGAGGGCCAGGCGTTCTGGGCAGTATTTT; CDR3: CSASLTSGRARRSGQYF
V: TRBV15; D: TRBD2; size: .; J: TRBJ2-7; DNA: TGTGCCACCAGCCCACTAGCGGGAGTATACGAGCAGTACTTC; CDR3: CATSPLAGVYEQYF
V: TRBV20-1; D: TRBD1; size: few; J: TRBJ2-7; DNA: TGCAGTGCTAGAGCCGGACAGGGGAGGTACGAGCAGTACTTC; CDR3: CSARAGQGRYEQYF
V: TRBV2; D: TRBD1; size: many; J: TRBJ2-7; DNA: TGTGCCAGCAGTGAAGGGACAGGGTGGTACGAGCAGTACTTC; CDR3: CASSEGTGWYEQYF
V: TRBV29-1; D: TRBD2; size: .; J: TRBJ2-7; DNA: TGCAGCGTTCGTAGCGGGAGTTCCGAGCAGTACTTC; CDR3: CSVRSGSSEQYF
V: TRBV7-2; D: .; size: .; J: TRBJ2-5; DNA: TGTGCCAGCAGCCCATTGGGGGCGGGAGCGAGTGAGACCCAGTACTTC; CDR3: CASSPLGAGASETQYF
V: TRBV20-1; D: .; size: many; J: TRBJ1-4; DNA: TGCAGTGCTGGAAAACAGAAAGAAAAACTGTTTTTT; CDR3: CSAGKQKEKLFF
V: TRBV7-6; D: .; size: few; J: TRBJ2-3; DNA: TGTGCCAGCAGCTCGGGTCTTACGCAGTATTTT; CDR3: CASSSGLTQYF
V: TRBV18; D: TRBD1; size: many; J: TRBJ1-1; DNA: TGTGCCAGCTCACCGTTGGGACAGAGGAACACTGAAGCTTTCTTT; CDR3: CASSPLGQRNTEAFF
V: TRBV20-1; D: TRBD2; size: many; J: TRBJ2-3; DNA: TGCAGTGCTCCCCGTAGCGGGAGGGGGGGAGATACGCAGTATTTT; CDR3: CSAPRSGRGGDTQYF
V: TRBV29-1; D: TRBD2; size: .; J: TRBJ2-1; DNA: TGCAGCGTTGCGGGGACTAGCGGGGCGTACAATGAGCAGTTCTTC; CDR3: CSVAGTSGAYNEQFF
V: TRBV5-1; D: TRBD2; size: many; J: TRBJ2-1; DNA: TGCGCCAGCAGCTTGGTAGCGGGACCTTACAATGAGCAGTTCTTC; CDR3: CASSLVAGPYNEQFF
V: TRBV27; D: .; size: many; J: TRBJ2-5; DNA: TGTGCCAGCAGTTTATGGGGCGAAGAGACCCAGTACTTC; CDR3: CASSLWGEETQYF
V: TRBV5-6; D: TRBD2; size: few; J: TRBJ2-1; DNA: TGTGCCAGCAGCCTACCCGGGACTAGCGGGCGAGAGCAGTTCTTC; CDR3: CASSLPGTSGREQFF
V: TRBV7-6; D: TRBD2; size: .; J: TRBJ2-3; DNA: TGTGCCAGCAGCTCCAGCGGACTAGCGAACACAGATACGCAGTATTTT; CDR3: CASSSSGLANTDTQYF
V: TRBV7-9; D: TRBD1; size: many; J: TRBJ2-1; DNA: TGTGCCAGCAGCTTACGGGACAGGGTGCCCTACAATGAGCAGTTCTTC; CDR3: CASSLRDRVPYNEQFF
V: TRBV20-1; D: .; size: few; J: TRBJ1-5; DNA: TGCAGTGCTTCGGGGGAAGATGGGCCCCAGCATTTT; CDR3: CSASGEDGPQHF
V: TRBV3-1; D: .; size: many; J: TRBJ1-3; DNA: TGTGCCAGCAGCCAAGGTTCAGGGGCTGGAAACACCATATATTTT; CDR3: CASSQGSGAGNTIYF
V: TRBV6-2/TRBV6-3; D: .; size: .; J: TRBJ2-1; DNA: TGTGCCAGCAGTTACCCCTCTAGAAGGGGACAAGGCTCCTACAATGAGCAGTTCTTC; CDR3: CASSYPSRRGQGSYNEQFF
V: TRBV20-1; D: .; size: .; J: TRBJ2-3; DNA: TGCAGTGCTAGAGATTTAGTTGATTGGACAGATACGCAGTATTTT; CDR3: CSARDLVDWTDTQYF
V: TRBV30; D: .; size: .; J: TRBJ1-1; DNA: TGTGCCTGGAGGTTTGGGAACACTGAAGCTTTCTTT; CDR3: CAWRFGNTEAFF
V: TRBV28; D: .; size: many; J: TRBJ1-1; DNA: TGTGCCAGCAGTCCGGACGGGGGGGAACCTGAAGCTTTCTTT; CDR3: CASSPDGGEPEAFF
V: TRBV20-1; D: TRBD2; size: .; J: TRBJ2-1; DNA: TGCAGTGCTAGAGGAAGTAGCGGGAGGTACAATGAGCAGTTCTTC; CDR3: CSARGSSGRYNEQFF
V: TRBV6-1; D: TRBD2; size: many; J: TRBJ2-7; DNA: TGTGCCAGCAGTGAAGCGCGAGTAGCGGGAGCCCTCTACGAGCAGTACTTC; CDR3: CASSEARVAGALYEQYF
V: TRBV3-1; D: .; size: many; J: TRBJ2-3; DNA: TGTGCCAGCAGCCAAGCGATAGATACGCAGTATTTT; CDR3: CASSQAIDTQYF